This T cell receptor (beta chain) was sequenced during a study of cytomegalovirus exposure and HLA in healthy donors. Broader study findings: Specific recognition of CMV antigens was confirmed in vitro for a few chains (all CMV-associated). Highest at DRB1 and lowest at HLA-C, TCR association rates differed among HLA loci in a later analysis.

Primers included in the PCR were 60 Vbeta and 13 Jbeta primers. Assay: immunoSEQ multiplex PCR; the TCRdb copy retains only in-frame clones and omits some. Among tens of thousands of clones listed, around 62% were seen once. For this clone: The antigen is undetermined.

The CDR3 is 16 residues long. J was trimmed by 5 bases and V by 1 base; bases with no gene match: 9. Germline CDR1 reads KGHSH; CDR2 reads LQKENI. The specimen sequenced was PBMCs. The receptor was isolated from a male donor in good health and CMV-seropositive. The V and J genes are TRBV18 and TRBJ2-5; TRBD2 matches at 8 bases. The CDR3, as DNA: TGTGCCAGCTCACCACTGAGCGGGAGTCCGGGGGAGACCCAGTACTTC. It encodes CASSPLSGSPGETQYF. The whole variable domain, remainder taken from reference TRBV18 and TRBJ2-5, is NAGVMQNPRHLVRRRGQEARLRCSPMKGHSHVYWYRQLPEEGLKFMVYLQKENIIDESGMPKERFSAEFPKEGPSILRIQQVVRGDSAAYFCASSPLSGSPGETQYFGPGTRLLVL.